This T cell receptor beta chain originates from a study of T-cell reconstitution after alpha-beta-depleted transplantation in children. Researchers prepared the TCRbeta library using unique molecular identifiers, the study reports. TCRdb processed the PCR reads anew with MiXCR; each CDR3 protein has one entry. Among about 110,000 distinct CDR3 sequences, approximately 10% were seen once, and the ten largest hold around 8.5%. Many counts were recorded for this clonotype. The CDR3 is 13 amino acids. The germline gives CDR1 DFQATT, CDR2 SNEGSKA (reference sequence). V was trimmed by 6 bases and J by 1 base, leaving 9 bases between them.

The TCR comes from a human donor who donated a stem cell graft to a child with acute lymphoblastic leukemia. The sample here was PBMCs from the stem cell graft donor, taken from the stem cell graft. The chain has TRBV20-1 and TRBJ2-2, with D uncertain. Here the CDR3 reads CSASPGNTGELFF. The CDR3 coding sequence is TGCAGTGCGAGCCCGGGGAACACCGGGGAGCTGTTTTTT.